This is a list of T cell receptor beta chains from one sample in a study of blood T cell repertoires in COVID-19. Assay: immunoSEQ multiplex PCR; the TCRdb copy retains only in-frame clones and omits some. The sample holds 80,000 to 100,000 clones, roughly 90% seen once. Sequenced input: peripheral blood. The receptor set was obtained from a human donor with active COVID-19. The donor label of this sample is uncertain. CDR3s include the opening cysteine and the closing phenylalanine or tryptophan. D genes are given only for firm matches. Expanded clones are given a class, and other clones once, few, many or no size at all.

clone_size j_call d_call v_call cdr3_nt cdr3_aa
medium-sized TRBJ1-3 - TRBV30 TGTGCCTGGAGTCAGGGGTTAAATGAAAACACCATATATTTT CAWSQGLNENTIYF
- TRBJ2-7 - TRBV4-1 TGCGCCAGCACCAAAGGGGGGGCGGGTGGCTACGAGCAGTACTTC CASTKGGAGGYEQYF
- TRBJ1-2 - TRBV7-9 TGTGCCAGCAGCCTAGGGGCCCTCTATGGCTACACCTTC CASSLGALYGYTF
- TRBJ2-5 TRBD2 TRBV3-1/TRBV3-2 TGTGCCAGCAGCCAAGATCCGGGGGGGGAGACCCAGTACTTC CASSQDPGGETQYF
- TRBJ1-1 - TRBV6-6 TGTGCCAGCAATGCCGGTGGCACTGAAGCTTTCTTT CASNAGGTEAFF
- TRBJ2-1 - TRBV9 TGTGCCAGCAGCACCCTCACCCCGGGGGACAATGAGCAGTTCTTC CASSTLTPGDNEQFF
- TRBJ2-5 TRBD1 TRBV15 TGTGCCACCCGAAGGGGGCACCAAGAGACCCAGTACTTC CATRRGHQETQYF
- TRBJ2-4 - TRBV11-2 TGTGCCAGCAGCTTATGGGCGAGCGGGGCCAAAAACATTCAGTACTTC CASSLWASGAKNIQYF
- TRBJ2-5 - TRBV2 TGTGCCAGCAGTGATCAGGGGATACAGGAGACCCAGTACTTC CASSDQGIQETQYF
- TRBJ1-2 - TRBV12-3/TRBV12-4 TGTGCCAGCAGTTCGACAGTATACTATGGCTACACCTTC CASSSTVYYGYTF
- TRBJ2-1 - TRBV27 TGTGCCAAGCCTGGGGCTGCCCCCTACAATGAGCAGTTCTTC CAKPGAAPYNEQFF
- TRBJ2-3 TRBD2 TRBV6-1 TGTGCCAGCAGTGGAGGACTAGCGGGGGTTAGCACAGATACGCAGTATTTT CASSGGLAGVSTDTQYF
- TRBJ1-6 TRBD1 TRBV5-1 TGCGCCAGCAGCGGGAGGACAGGGGACGGTTCACCCCTCCACTTT CASSGRTGDGSPLHF
- TRBJ1-6 - TRBV4-3 TGCGCCAGCAGCCAAGACAGGGGTGATTCACCCCTCCACTTT CASSQDRGDSPLHF
few TRBJ1-2 - TRBV24-1 TGTGCCACCAGTGAATATCAGACTCTCGACTATGGCTACACCTTC CATSEYQTLDYGYTF
- TRBJ2-1 - TRBV7-9 TGTGCCAGCAGCGCCTCTAGCTCCTACAATGAGCAGTTCTTC CASSASSSYNEQFF
- TRBJ2-7 - TRBV5-4 TGTGCCAGCAGCCCCTACAGGAGCTCCTACGAGCAGTACTTC CASSPYRSSYEQYF
- TRBJ1-6 - TRBV4-3 TGCGCCAGCAGCCAAGATCGGGTAGGAATCGCTTCACCCCTCCACTTT CASSQDRVGIASPLHF
- TRBJ2-2 - TRBV3-1/TRBV3-2 TGTGCCAGCAGAGGGGATACCGGGGAGCTGTTTTTT CASRGDTGELFF
- TRBJ1-1 - TRBV4-3 TGCGCCAGCAGCCAAGTTCGGGGGGACCTGAACACTGAAGCTTTCTTT CASSQVRGDLNTEAFF
- TRBJ1-2 - TRBV7-8 TGTGCCAGCAGCGCGGCCCAGGGGCGAGATGGCTACACCTTC CASSAAQGRDGYTF
- TRBJ2-7 TRBD1 TRBV7-2 TGTGCCAGCAGCTTCGACAGGGGGGTGTACGAGCAGTACTTC CASSFDRGVYEQYF
- TRBJ2-1 - TRBV19 TGTGCCAGTAGTGCCGCGACCGGGACACTTCTCCACAATGAGCAGTTCTTC CASSAATGTLLHNEQFF
- TRBJ2-2 TRBD1 TRBV5-6 TGTGCCAGCAGCTCCGGACAGGGGAACACCGGGGAGCTGTTTTTT CASSSGQGNTGELFF
- TRBJ2-7 TRBD1 TRBV28 TGTGCCAGCAGTTTAGGACAGACAGGGGACGAGCAGTACTTC CASSLGQTGDEQYF
- TRBJ2-7 - TRBV7-2 TGTGCCAGCAAGGGGTCCTCCTACGAGCAGTACTTC CASKGSSYEQYF
once TRBJ2-7 - TRBV6-2/TRBV6-3 TGTGCCAGCAGTTCACGTCTCAGGGGAGCTGGGTACGAGCAGTACTTC CASSSRLRGAGYEQYF
- TRBJ1-2 - TRBV18 TGTGCCAGCTCACCATCGAGGGTATATGGCTACACCTTC CASSPSRVYGYTF
few TRBJ2-7 - TRBV6-2/TRBV6-3 TGTGCCAGCAGTTACTCGAGAACAGCTTCCTACGAGCAGTACTTC CASSYSRTASYEQYF
- TRBJ1-5 - TRBV2 TGTGCCAGCCAAAAAGGGGGTAGCAATCAGCCCCAGCATTTT CASQKGGSNQPQHF